These 7 T cell receptor beta chains share one sample of origin, sequenced in a study of T-cell reconstitution after alpha-beta-depleted transplantation in children. A TCRbeta library incorporating unique molecular identifiers was prepared. In TCRdb, the PCR reads were re-called with MiXCR into one record per CDR3 protein. The profile shows 200,000 to 300,000 distinct CDR3 sequences, around 13% of them singletons. This sample comprised PBMCs from the stem cell graft donor, obtained from the stem cell graft. The receptor source for this set is a human donor who donated a stem cell graft to a child with acute lymphoblastic leukemia.

This clonotype was seen repeatedly, ten times or more. The rearrangement links TRBV27 to TRBJ1-1; tentatively, D is TRBD1 (5 bases). V lost 6 bases and J 3 bases, leaving 11 bases between the germline ends. CDR1 is MNHEY, CDR2 SMNVEV, per germline (reference sequence). The CDR3 consists of 13 residues. The CDR3 protein is CASRRRGDTEAFF. The CDR3 DNA is TGTGCCAGCAGGAGAAGGGGAGACACTGAAGCTTTCTTT.

The chain has TRBV30 and TRBJ1-1; no definite D call. The germline V gene encodes CDR1 GTSNPN and CDR2 SVGIG (reference sequence). V was cut by 2 bases and J by 0 bases, with 13 bases left in between. This CDR3 region has 15 residues. The CDR3 DNA follows: TGTGCCTGGAGTAGGCAAGGGAACATGAACACTGAAGCTTTCTTT. Its translation is CAWSRQGNMNTEAFF.

At least ten counts were recorded for this clonotype. The rearrangement links TRBV3-1 to TRBJ2-3; D may be TRBD2 (6 bases). Germline CDR1 LGHDT, CDR2 YNNKEL (reference sequence). The CDR3 is 14 amino acids. V lost 3 bases and J 4 bases, leaving 11 bases between the germline ends. CDR3 sequence reads: CASSQEGRADTQYF. In DNA form, the CDR3 reads TGTGCCAGCAGCCAGGAGGGCCGCGCAGATACGCAGTATTTT.

This clonotype was seen ten or more times. The chain is built from TRBV5-6 and TRBJ2-1; D unresolved. Trimming pared 2 bases from V and 10 bases from J, leaving 10 bases between. Germline lookup yields CDR1 SGHDT and CDR2 YYEEEE. The CDR3 is 12 amino acids. The CDR3 sequence is CASSFEPREQFF. The CDR3 nucleotides read TGTGCCAGCAGCTTTGAACCTAGAGAGCAGTTCTTC.

This chain joins TRBV7-9 and TRBJ2-7; the D is unclear. V lost 5 bases and J lost 0, with 11 bases in between. The CDR3 totals 14 residues. Germline CDR1 and CDR2: SEHNR and FQNEAQ (reference sequence). CDR3 sequence: CASSPDGSSYEQYF. The CDR3 nucleotides are TGTGCCAGCAGCCCGGACGGGTCCTCCTACGAGCAGTACTTC.

The chain joins TRBV19 to TRBJ2-3; no firm D call. V lost 5 bases to trimming and J lost 3 bases, with 15 bases between them. CDR1 is LNHDA, CDR2 SQIVND, per germline (reference sequence). The CDR3 runs 15 residues. The CDR3 DNA is TGTGCCAGTAGTCCCAACGGAGTTGGAACAGATACGCAGTATTTT. This gives the protein CASSPNGVGTDTQYF.

Many counts were recorded for this clonotype. The chain employs TRBV29-1 and TRBJ1-2; D possibly corresponds to TRBD1 (6 bases). V lost 7 bases to trimming and J lost 0 bases, with 18 bases between them. CDR3 length: 15 residues. Germline-derived CDR1 and CDR2 are SQVTM and ANQGSEA. The CDR3 DNA sequence: TGCAGCGCGAGGACAGTCCTCGACTCTAACTATGGCTACACCTTC. Amino acids: CSARTVLDSNYGYTF. Looking up the rest from reference TRBV29-1 and TRBJ1-2 gives the full variable domain: SAVISQKPSRDICQRGTSLTIQCQVDSQVTMMFWYRQQPGQSLTLIATANQGSEATYESGFVIDKFPISRPNLTFSTLTVSNMSPEDSSIYLCSARTVLDSNYGYTFGSGTRLTVV.